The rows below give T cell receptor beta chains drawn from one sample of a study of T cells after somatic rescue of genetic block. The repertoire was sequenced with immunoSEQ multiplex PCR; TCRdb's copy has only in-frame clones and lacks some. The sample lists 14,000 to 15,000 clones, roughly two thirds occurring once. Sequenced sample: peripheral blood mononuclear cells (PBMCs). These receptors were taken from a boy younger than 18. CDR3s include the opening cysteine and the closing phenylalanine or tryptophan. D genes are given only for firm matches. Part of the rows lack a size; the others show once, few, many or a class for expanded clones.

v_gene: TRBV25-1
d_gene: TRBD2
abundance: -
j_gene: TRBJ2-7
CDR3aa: CASSEGGVNWSYEQYF
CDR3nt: TGTGCCAGCAGTGAGGGGGGGGTGAATTGGTCCTACGAGCAGTACTTC

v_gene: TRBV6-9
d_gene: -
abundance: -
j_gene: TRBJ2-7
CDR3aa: CASSYGGKGEQYF
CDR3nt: TGTGCCAGCAGTTACGGCGGGAAGGGCGAGCAGTACTTC

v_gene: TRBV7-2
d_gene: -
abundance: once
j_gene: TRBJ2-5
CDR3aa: CASSRRETQYF
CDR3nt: TGTGCCAGCAGCCGGAGAGAGACCCAGTACTTC

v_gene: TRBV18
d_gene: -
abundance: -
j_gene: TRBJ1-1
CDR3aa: CASSLLVPGQLNTEAFF
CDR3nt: TGTGCCAGCTCACTACTCGTGCCGGGACAACTGAACACTGAAGCTTTCTTT

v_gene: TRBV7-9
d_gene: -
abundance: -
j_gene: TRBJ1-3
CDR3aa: CASSSPGSPGNTIYF
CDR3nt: TGTGCCAGCAGCTCTCCAGGGAGCCCTGGAAACACCATATATTTT

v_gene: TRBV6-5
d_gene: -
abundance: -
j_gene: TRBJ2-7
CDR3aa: CASSYSLFPTGTEQYF
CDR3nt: TGTGCCAGCAGTTATTCCCTATTCCCTACAGGGACCGAGCAGTACTTC

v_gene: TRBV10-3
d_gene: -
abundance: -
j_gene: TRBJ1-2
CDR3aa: CAISESGNYGYTF
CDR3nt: TGTGCCATCAGTGAGTCTGGGAACTATGGCTACACCTTC

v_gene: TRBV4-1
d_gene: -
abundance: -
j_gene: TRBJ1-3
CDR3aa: CASSQRENGNTIYF
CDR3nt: TGCGCCAGCAGCCAACGGGAAAATGGAAACACCATATATTTT

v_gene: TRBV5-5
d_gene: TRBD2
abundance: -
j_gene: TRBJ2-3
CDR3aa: CASSRLAGDTDTQYF
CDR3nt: TGTGCCAGCAGCCGATTAGCGGGAGATACAGATACGCAGTATTTT

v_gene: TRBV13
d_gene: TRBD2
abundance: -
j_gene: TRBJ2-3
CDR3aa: CASSLLPLGLAGGTDTQYF
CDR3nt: TGTGCCAGCAGCTTACTCCCCCTCGGACTAGCGGGTGGCACAGATACGCAGTATTTT

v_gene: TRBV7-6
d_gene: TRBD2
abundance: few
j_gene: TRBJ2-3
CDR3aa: CASSIGLAGGRRGTDTQYF
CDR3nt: TGTGCCAGCAGCATTGGACTAGCGGGAGGGCGGAGGGGCACAGATACGCAGTATTTT

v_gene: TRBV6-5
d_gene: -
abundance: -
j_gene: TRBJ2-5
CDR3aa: CASSYLKGQETQYF
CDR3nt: TGTGCCAGCAGTTACCTTAAGGGGCAAGAGACCCAGTACTTC